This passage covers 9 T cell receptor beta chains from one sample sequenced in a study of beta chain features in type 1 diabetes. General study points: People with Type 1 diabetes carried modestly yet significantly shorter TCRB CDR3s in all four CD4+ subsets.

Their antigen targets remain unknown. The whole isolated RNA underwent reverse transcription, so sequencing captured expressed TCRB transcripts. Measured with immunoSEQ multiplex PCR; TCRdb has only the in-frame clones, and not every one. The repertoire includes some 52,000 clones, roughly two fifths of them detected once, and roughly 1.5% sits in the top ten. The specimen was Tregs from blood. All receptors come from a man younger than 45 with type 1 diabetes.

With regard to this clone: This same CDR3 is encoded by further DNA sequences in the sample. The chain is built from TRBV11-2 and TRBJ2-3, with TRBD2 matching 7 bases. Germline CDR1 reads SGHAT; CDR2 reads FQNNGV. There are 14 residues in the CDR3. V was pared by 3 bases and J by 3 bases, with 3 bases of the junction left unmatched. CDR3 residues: CASSFGGGTDTQYF. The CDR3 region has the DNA TGTGCCAGCAGCTTCGGGGGAGGGACAGATACGCAGTATTTT. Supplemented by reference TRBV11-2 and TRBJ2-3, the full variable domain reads EAGVAQSPRYKIIEKRQSVAFWCNPISGHATLYWYQQILGQGPKLLIQFQNNGVVDDSQLPKDRFSAERLKGVDSTLKIQPAKLEDSAVYLCASSFGGGTDTQYFGPGTRLTVL.

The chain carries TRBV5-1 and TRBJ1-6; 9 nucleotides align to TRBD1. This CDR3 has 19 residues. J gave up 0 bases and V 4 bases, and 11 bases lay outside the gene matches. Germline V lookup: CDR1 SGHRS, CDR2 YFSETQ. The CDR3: CASSTGTGILGSYNSPLHF. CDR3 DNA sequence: TGCGCCAGCAGCACCGGGACAGGGATTCTAGGCTCCTATAATTCACCCCTCCACTTT.

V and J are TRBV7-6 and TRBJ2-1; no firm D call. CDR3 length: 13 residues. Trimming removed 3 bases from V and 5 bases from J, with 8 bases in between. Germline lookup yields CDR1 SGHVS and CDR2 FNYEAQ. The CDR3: CASSLTKNNEQFF. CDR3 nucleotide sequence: TGTGCCAGCAGCTTGACAAAAAACAATGAGCAGTTCTTC.

For the CDR3, the DNA is TGTGCCAGCTCAGTCGCAGGGTCCCACGAGCAGTACTTC. This translates into CASSVAGSHEQYF. The chain recombines TRBV18 with TRBJ2-7, with D maybe TRBD1 (5 bases). The CDR3 is 13 residues long. V was cut by 5 bases and J by 5 bases, with 13 bases left in between. The V gene's germline CDR1 is KGHSH and CDR2 LQKENI.

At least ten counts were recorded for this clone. The CDR3: CASTERRPLGEQFF. The CDR3 nucleotides are TGTGCCAGTACCGAGCGACGTCCTCTCGGTGAGCAGTTCTTC. V is TRBV19 and J is TRBJ2-1; D gene ambiguous. V lost 7 bases, J lost 9 bases, and 19 bases lay in between. The CDR3 covers 14 residues. The germline CDR1 and CDR2 sequences are LNHDA and SQIVND (reference sequence).

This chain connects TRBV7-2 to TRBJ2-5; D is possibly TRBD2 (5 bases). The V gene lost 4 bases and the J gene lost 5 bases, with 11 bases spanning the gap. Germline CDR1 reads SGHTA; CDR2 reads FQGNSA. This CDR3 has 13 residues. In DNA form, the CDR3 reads TGTGCCAGCAGCTCTAGCTTCGGGGAGACCCAGTACTTC. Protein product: CASSSSFGETQYF.

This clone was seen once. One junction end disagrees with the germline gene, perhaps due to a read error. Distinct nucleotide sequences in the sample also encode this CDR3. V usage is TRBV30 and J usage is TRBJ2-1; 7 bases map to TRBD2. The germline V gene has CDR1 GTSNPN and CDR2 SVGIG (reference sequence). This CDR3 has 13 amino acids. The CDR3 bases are TGCGCCTGGAGTGCACTTAGCGGGAATGAGCAGTTCTTC. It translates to CAWSALSGNEQFF.

The CDR3 DNA is TGTGCCATCAAGGGAATCGGAGCGGAGGAGGCCTACGGCACAGATACGCAGTATTTT. Amino acids: CAIKGIGAEEAYGTDTQYF. The V gene is TRBV10-3, the J gene TRBJ2-3; tentative D call: TRBD2 (5 bases). The CDR3 loop spans 19 amino acids. With 7 bases removed from V and 1 base from J, the gap between germline ends came to 27 bases. Germline V CDR1 and CDR2: ENHRY, SYGVKD.

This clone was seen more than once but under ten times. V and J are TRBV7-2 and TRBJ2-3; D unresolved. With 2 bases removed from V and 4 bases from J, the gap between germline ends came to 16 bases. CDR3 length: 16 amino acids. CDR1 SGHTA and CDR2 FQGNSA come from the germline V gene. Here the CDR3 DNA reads TGTGCCAGCAGCTTAATTTCAGGTAGTTTTGCAGATACGCAGTATTTT. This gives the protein CASSLISGSFADTQYF.